This T cell receptor (beta chain) was retrieved from a study of blood T cell repertoires in COVID-19. V gave up 6 bases and J gave up 4 bases; unmatched junction bases: 9. The CDR3 sequence is 15 residues long. Germline-derived CDR1 and CDR2 are KGHSH and LQKENI. TCRdb keeps only in-frame clones here, not all; method: immunoSEQ multiplex PCR. The sample yields tens of thousands of clones, 87% seen once. Sequenced input: peripheral blood. The genes are TRBV18 and TRBJ2-3, with TRBD1 matching over 8 bases. The clonotype was recovered from a man aged 80 or over with active COVID-19. The CDR3: CASSRGGQGPDTQYF. The CDR3 DNA follows: TGTGCCAGCTCCCGCGGCGGACAGGGACCAGATACGCAGTATTTT.